This paragraph reports one T cell receptor beta chain. Profiled with immunoSEQ multiplex PCR; TCRdb holds only in-frame clones, not every one. The table records a few hundred thousand clones, approximately 90% of them present only once. Germline CDR1 and CDR2: GTSNPN and SVGIG (reference sequence). The CDR3 runs 17 residues. J was trimmed by 1 base and V by 2 bases; bases with no gene match: 12. These data originate in a study of control samples from healthy donors and cancer patients. The TCR sequence derives from a man aged 40-49 years with head and neck cancer. The J gene is TRBJ2-7, the V gene TRBV30; 9 bases map to TRBD1. The sample comprised PBMCs. The CDR3 region has the DNA TGTGCCTGGAGTCCGGGGCCGGGACAGGGTAAGTCCTACGAGCAGTACTTC. This sequence encodes CAWSPGPGQGKSYEQYF.